This paragraph covers one T cell receptor beta chain sequence. This clone was observed once. Its antigen is currently not known. The record has no base qualities; no much larger clone is one base away. This sample is drawn from a study of graft-versus-host responses after intestinal transplantation (dated by TCRdb to the early 2020s). The study in broad terms: The transplants that recipients received were multivisceral, liver-intestinal, or isolated intestinal. To identify alloreactive clones, pre-transplant mixed lymphocyte reaction products were sequenced and compared with unstimulated pre-transplant donor and recipient T cells. Donor T cell macrochimerism was defined as a peak of at least 4% donor T cells among recipient peripheral blood mononuclear cells. After intestinal transplantation, graft-versus-host and host-versus-graft alloreactive T cell clones in the graft, circulation and bone marrow were tracked using bulk TCR-beta CDR3 sequencing. Rather than being sequenced by the commercial service, samples from a few later patients were sequenced in-house on an Illumina MiSeq and processed with MiXCR. Every recipient was given anti-thymocyte globulin induction, followed by roughly 3 years of maintenance tacrolimus and steroids. The cohort enrolled roughly 25 intestinal transplant recipients including one retransplant, and a few patients lacking pretransplant specimens were excluded.

Library prep was done by the immunoSEQ multiplex PCR assay. For most patients, genomic DNA was isolated using the Qiagen DNeasy Blood and Tissue Kit and was shipped frozen to Adaptive Biotechnologies for TCR sequencing. High-throughput TCR-beta CDR3 sequencing of genomic DNA from most patients was performed by Adaptive Biotechnologies. The paper's processing steps were these. Adaptive's ImmunoSEQ software was the source of the TCR sequencing data for roughly 19 patients, while a few other patients were processed with MiXCR and VDJtools. To correct CD4 versus CD8 sorting errors, sequences present in both subsets at a frequency ratio below 5:1 were removed. CDR3 nucleotide sequences shared by donor and recipient were removed because the origin of these sequences could not be assigned. To count as alloreactive, a clone needed at least 2-fold expansion over unstimulated cells and a minimum CFSE-low frequency of 0.002% (template counts) or 0.001% (read counts). Clones detected in sequenced pre-transplant spleen, lymph node, or MLR CFSE-low populations of the donor or recipient were defined as mappable. Cumulative frequency of alloreactive clones was calculated as a percentage of all sequences weighted by copy number. TCRdb provides this immuneACCESS table in a form limited to in-frame rearrangements. Some clones are lacking; in checked studies, under half of them reflect an unresolved V gene, and why the rest are absent is not known. The DNA gave D and trimming, while V, J and clone size come from that table. Here the sample has about 120,000 clones; 85% to 95% occur a single time. The ten largest clones add up to around 3.3% of the sample.

The time point label, as the study defines it: cells obtained before transplantation from donor or recipient. CD3+CD4+ and CD3+CD8+ populations were FACS-sorted from unstimulated pre-transplant donor and recipient cells taken from spleen or lymph nodes. The CDR3 runs 15 residues from the cysteine to the phenylalanine. Just the 45-base CDR3 DNA is kept, in frame starting at base 1. The germline V and J ends show losses of 8 bases and 2 bases respectively, and no gene match explains 7 bases of the junction. According to the germline V gene, CDR1 reads SGHRS and CDR2 reads YFSETQ. Results and caveats for the whole study, not just this receptor: The conclusions were limited by the relatively low number and heterogeneity of the intestinal transplant patients. GvH clones were found in recipient bone marrow, and some of the GvH clones appeared earlier in ileal mucosa or blood, which is consistent with an intestinal mucosal origin. Peak levels of circulating GvH clones were associated with declines in HvG clones early after transplant. In patients with donor T cell macrochimerism, the allografts had high GvH to HvG T cell clonal ratios.

Material: unstimulated CD8+ T cells sorted from spleen or lymph node cells, obtained before intestinal transplant. The clonotype was recovered from a human donor who received an intestinal transplant. Recombination linked TRBV5-1 to TRBJ2-2, and 9 bases in between align with TRBD2. The DNA sequence is as follows: TGCGCCAGTACAACTAGCGGGCCAAACACCGGGGAGCTGTTTTTT. Its translation is CASTTSGPNTGELFF.